This passage covers 12 T cell receptor beta chains from one sample sequenced in a study of blood T cell repertoires in COVID-19. Generated by immunoSEQ multiplex PCR, the TCRdb table keeps only in-frame clones and is missing some. Among fewer than 200,000 clones, about 80% were seen once, and the ten largest hold around a fifth. Sample: peripheral blood. The receptors here all came from a woman aged 80 or older with acute or convalescent COVID-19.

The chain uses TRBV14 and TRBJ1-1, with D uncertain. The V end was cut by 4 bases, the J end by 6 bases, with 15 bases between. The length of the CDR3 is 14 residues. From germline, CDR1 is SGHDN and CDR2 FVKESK. DNA of the CDR3: TGTGCCAGCAGCCTTATCAGTGGTGGAGCTGAAGCTTTCTTT. Protein product: CASSLISGGAEAFF.

The V and J genes are TRBV4-1 and TRBJ1-1; TRBD1 might be the D (6 bases). The germline V gene has CDR1 MGHRA and CDR2 YSYEKL. The CDR3 extends over 13 amino acids. V dropped 0 bases and J dropped 11 bases, with 13 bases sitting between them. CDR3 sequence (DNA): TGCGCCAGCAGCCAAGAGGGCCTTAGGGGGGCTTTCTTT. Residues: CASSQEGLRGAFF.

This chain uses TRBV27 with TRBJ1-3; unclear D gene. The germline CDR1 and CDR2 sequences are MNHEY and SMNVEV (reference sequence). This CDR3 region has 15 residues. Trimming stripped 2 bases from V and 4 bases from J, with 12 bases between. In DNA, the CDR3 is TGTGCCAGCAGTTTACGCCCTCTGGCCGGAAACACCATATATTTT. Its translation is CASSLRPLAGNTIYF.

J is TRBJ2-2 and V is TRBV19; 10 positions agree with TRBD2. The CDR3 spans 19 residues. The germline CDR1 and CDR2 sequences are LNHDA and SQIVND (reference sequence). The V segment lost 2 bases and the J segment 2 bases; nucleotides outside the gene matches: 11. As DNA, the CDR3 is TGTGCCAGTAGTATAAGAGGGCTAGCGGGAGTGGAAAACACCGGGGAGCTGTTTTTT. This gives the protein CASSIRGLAGVENTGELFF. The full variable domain, completed using reference TRBV19 and TRBJ2-2, is DGGITQSPKYLFRKEGQNVTLSCEQNLNHDAMYWYRQDPGQGLRLIYYSQIVNDFQKGDIAEGYSVSREKKESFPLTVTSAQKNPTAFYLCASSIRGLAGVENTGELFFGEGSRLTVL.

The chain is built from TRBV5-1 and TRBJ1-2, with D perhaps matching TRBD1 (5 bases). V dropped 4 bases and J dropped 3 bases, with 10 bases sitting between them. CDR1 SGHRS and CDR2 YFSETQ come from the germline V gene. The CDR3 loop spans 13 amino acids. CDR3 sequence: CASSAGSYYGYTF. The CDR3 bases are TGCGCCAGCAGCGCAGGGTCGTACTATGGCTACACCTTC.

The V and J genes are TRBV19 and TRBJ1-2, with D possibly matching TRBD1 (5 bases). The CDR3 length is 15 residues. V gave up 3 bases and J gave up 4 bases, with 15 bases separating them. Germline V lookup: CDR1 LNHDA, CDR2 SQIVND (reference sequence). CDR3 amino acids: CASSMEGSAPYGYTF. In nucleotides, the CDR3 is TGTGCCAGTAGTATGGAGGGGTCGGCCCCCTATGGCTACACCTTC.

This clone turned up a few times. The J gene is TRBJ2-7, the V gene TRBV7-6; 13 nucleotides agree with TRBD2. This CDR3 has 15 amino acids. Per the germline V gene, CDR1 is SGHVS and CDR2 is FNYEAQ. Trimming took 5 bases from V and 8 from J; bases not matched to a gene: 9. CDR3 in DNA: TGTGCCAGCAGCCAACGAGGGACTAGCGGGACGAAGCAGTACTTC. It codes for CASSQRGTSGTKQYF.

The chain uses TRBV3-1 (or the pseudogene TRBV3-2) and TRBJ2-3; TRBD2 matches 9 bases. The CDR3 extends over 16 amino acids. Germline lookup yields CDR1 LGHDT and CDR2 YNNKEL (reference sequence). V lost 1 base and J lost 0; bases outside the gene matches: 2. CDR3 region: CASSQGGRGSTDTQYF. The CDR3 DNA is TGTGCCAGCAGCCAAGGCGGGAGGGGGAGCACAGATACGCAGTATTTT.

This rearrangement joins TRBV19 to TRBJ1-1; perhaps TRBD1 as D (5 bases). The CDR3 covers 14 residues. CDR1 and CDR2 from the germline V gene are LNHDA and SQIVND (reference sequence). V dropped 0 bases and J dropped 4 bases, with 9 bases sitting between them. The CDR3 here is CASSIDRVITEAFF. The CDR3 nucleotides are TGTGCCAGTAGTATAGACAGGGTCATCACTGAAGCTTTCTTT.

The chain recombines TRBV12-3 or TRBV12-4 with TRBJ2-5; 8 bases are shared with TRBD2. There are 13 residues in the CDR3. The junction had 4 bases not matched to a gene; V was cut back by 6 bases and J by 4 bases. CDR3 region: CASSFAGGETQYF. Here the CDR3 DNA reads TGTGCCAGCAGCTTTGCGGGAGGAGAGACCCAGTACTTC.

This chain joins TRBV5-4 and TRBJ2-1, with 8 bases aligning to TRBD2. V was clipped by 0 bases and J by 3 bases; unmatched bases: 5. Germline CDR1 is SGHNT and CDR2 is YYREEE (reference sequence). This CDR3 region has 16 residues. CDR3 nucleotide sequence: TGTGCCAGCAGCTTGGCCGGGAGCGGGGGCTACAATGAGCAGTTCTTC. This encodes CASSLAGSGGYNEQFF.

V usage is TRBV18 and J usage is TRBJ1-2; 10 bases are shared with TRBD1. The V segment lost 4 bases and the J segment 5 bases; nucleotides outside the gene matches: 7. The length of the CDR3 is 15 residues. CDR1 and CDR2 (germline): KGHSH, LQKENI. CDR3 in amino acids: CASSQTGTGVYGYTF. The CDR3 coding sequence is TGTGCCAGCTCACAAACCGGGACAGGGGTATATGGCTACACCTTC.